The 32 T cell receptor beta chains given below trace back to one sample, sequenced in a study of beta chain features in type 1 diabetes. Investigators reverse transcribed all isolated RNA, so they sequenced expressed TCRB transcripts. Assay used: immunoSEQ multiplex PCR; TCRdb lists only in-frame clones, some missing. The table includes 640,000 or so clones, roughly 13% detected once. Study results and limitations: Shortening of TCRB CDR3s, moderate but significant, appeared in all four CD4+ subsets of Type 1 diabetes patients.

Their antigens remain unidentified. Sample: naive CD4+ T cells from blood. These receptors came from a man aged 18-30 years with type 1 diabetes.

The sample holds a few counts of this clone. The chain links TRBV19 to TRBJ2-7; D gene uncertain. This CDR3 has 11 residues. The V end was cut by 3 bases, the J end by 2 bases, with 2 bases between. Germline lookup yields CDR1 LNHDA and CDR2 SQIVND (reference sequence). The CDR3: CASSMAYEQYF. The CDR3, as DNA: TGTGCCAGTAGTATGGCCTACGAGCAGTACTTC.

The chain is built from TRBV4-1 and TRBJ2-2; 10 positions match TRBD2. V was clipped by 2 bases and J by 6 bases; unmatched bases: 6. The CDR3 length is 16 residues. Germline V gives CDR1 MGHRA, CDR2 YSYEKL. The CDR3 DNA is TGCGCCAGCAGCCAATATTTCGGGACTAGCGCCGGGGAGCTGTTTTTT. This gives the protein CASSQYFGTSAGELFF.

This clone was observed a few times. Other DNA sequences within the sample encode an identical CDR3. V and J are TRBV18 and TRBJ2-2, with D unresolved. Looked up from germline, CDR1 is KGHSH and CDR2 is LQKENI. CDR3 size: 13 residues. Trimming took off 0 bases at V and 4 bases at J, with 3 bases between the two ends. Here the CDR3 reads CASSPPGTGELFF. DNA for the CDR3: TGTGCCAGCTCACCACCAGGCACCGGGGAGCTGTTTTTT.

This clone was seen more than once but under ten times. The chain has TRBV25-1 and TRBJ1-1, with D possibly TRBD1 on 6 matching bases. This CDR3 comprises 12 residues. Germline loops: CDR1 MGHDK, CDR2 SYGVNS. The V gene lost 7 bases and the J gene lost 4 bases, with 10 bases spanning the gap. The CDR3, as DNA: TGTGCCAGCACAGGGGTGACCACTGAAGCTTTCTTT. It codes for CASTGVTTEAFF.

Only a few counts were recorded for this clone. CDR3 residues: CASSELATGETQYF. CDR3 bases: TGCGCCAGCAGCGAACTAGCGACCGGAGAGACCCAGTACTTC. The chain has TRBV5-1 and TRBJ2-5; 7 bases line up with TRBD2. The V segment lost 4 bases and the J segment 4 bases; nucleotides outside the gene matches: 7. The CDR3 runs to 14 residues. Germline V gene sequence: CDR1 SGHRS, CDR2 YFSETQ. Full variable domain (outside the CDR3, taken from reference TRBV5-1 and TRBJ2-5): KAGVTQTPRYLIKTRGQQVTLSCSPISGHRSVSWYQQTPGQGLQFLFEYFSETQRNKGNFPGRFSGRQFSNSRSEMNVSTLELGDSALYLCASSELATGETQYFGPGTRLLVL.

This clone was seen more than once but under ten times. V gene TRBV28 combines with J gene TRBJ1-2; TRBD1 might be the D (5 bases). The CDR3 is made up of 17 amino acids. The V and J ends lost 3 bases and 0 bases respectively, with 17 bases between them. CDR1 is MDHEN, CDR2 SYDVKM, per germline. The CDR3 DNA reads as TGTGCCAGCAGTTTCGGGAGGGGCCCTATAGCTAACTATGGCTACACCTTC. Translation: CASSFGRGPIANYGYTF.

This chain uses TRBV19 with TRBJ2-5; D may be TRBD1 (6 bases). Trimming removed 9 bases from V and 14 bases from J, with 19 bases in between. This CDR3 region has 11 residues. Per the germline V gene, CDR1 is LNHDA and CDR2 is SQIVND (reference sequence). The CDR3 is CASRGWGTEYF. The CDR3 nucleotides read TGTGCCAGCAGGGGTTGGGGGACGGAATACTTC.

The chain employs TRBV9 and TRBJ1-3, with 8 bases fitting TRBD1. Looked up from germline, CDR1 is SGDLS and CDR2 is YYNGEE. The CDR3 is made up of 17 amino acids. The V gene end was trimmed by 4 bases and the J gene end by 2 bases; junction bases not matched to a gene: 11. CDR3 sequence: CASSLQTGEVAGNTIYF. The CDR3 region has the DNA TGTGCCAGCAGCCTCCAGACAGGGGAAGTTGCTGGAAACACCATATATTTT.

This clone was detected a few times. The V gene is TRBV7-2, the J gene TRBJ2-5, with 7 bases fitting TRBD2. Germline CDR1 reads SGHTA; CDR2 reads FQGNSA. The junction had 1 base not matched to a gene; V was cut back by 3 bases and J by 3 bases. This CDR3 is built from 13 residues. CDR3 sequence: CASSFGGEETQYF. CDR3 coding DNA: TGTGCCAGCAGCTTTGGGGGGGAAGAGACCCAGTACTTC.

In this sample, this clone turned up a few times. In the same sample, other DNA sequences code for this CDR3. V usage is TRBV28 and J usage is TRBJ1-2, with 9 bases aligning to TRBD1. Germline trimming cut 6 bases from V and 3 bases from J; bases unmatched to any gene: 5. Germline V gene lookup returns CDR1 MDHEN and CDR2 SYDVKM. The CDR3 sequence is 14 residues long. The chain's CDR3 is CASSPGQGDYGYTF. DNA of the CDR3: TGTGCCAGCAGCCCGGGACAGGGCGACTATGGCTACACCTTC.

The V call is TRBV14, the J call TRBJ1-1; D gene ambiguous. This CDR3 contains 14 residues. Germline V gene lookup returns CDR1 SGHDN and CDR2 FVKESK. V was cut by 3 bases and J by 3 bases, with 11 bases left in between. CDR3 sequence (DNA): TGTGCCAGCAGCCAGCAGTCTGGGGACACTGAAGCTTTCTTT. Amino acids: CASSQQSGDTEAFF.

The chain recombines TRBV11-2 with TRBJ2-1, with D hard to call. CDR3 length: 15 residues. Trimming cost V 7 bases and J 0 bases, with 13 bases left between them. Germline V gives CDR1 SGHAT, CDR2 FQNNGV. CDR3 bases: TGTGCCAGCACCTCTCTAACTCTCTCCTACAATGAGCAGTTCTTC. It is translated as CASTSLTLSYNEQFF.

The CDR3 nucleotides are TGTGCCACCCAAGGAGGACAGGGGAGACAGCCCCAGCATTTT. Its translation is CATQGGQGRQPQHF. V and J are TRBV6-5 and TRBJ1-5; 9 nucleotides align to TRBD1. The CDR3 is made up of 14 amino acids. In germline, CDR1 is MNHEY, CDR2 SVGAGI. The ends lost 10 bases at V and 7 bases at J; junction bases unmatched: 11.

The chain carries TRBV28 and TRBJ2-5, with 7 bases fitting TRBD1. Germline assignment: CDR1 MDHEN and CDR2 SYDVKM. CDR3 length: 16 amino acids. V lost 5 bases, J lost 4 bases, and 13 bases stayed unmatched. The CDR3 region is CASSTPPERGRETQYF. The CDR3 DNA follows: TGTGCCAGCAGTACGCCCCCCGAGAGGGGGCGAGAGACCCAGTACTTC.

The CDR3 nucleotides are TGTGCCAGCAGAGAATCCCAAGAGACCCAGTACTTC. Protein product: CASRESQETQYF. The rearrangement links TRBV2 to TRBJ2-5; D gene ambiguous. CDR1 SNHLY and CDR2 FYNNEI come from the germline V gene. This CDR3 is 12 amino acids long. The V and J ends lost 6 bases and 1 base respectively, with 6 bases between them.

This clone was detected a few times. The gene calls are TRBV10-3 and TRBJ2-3, with D unclear. Trimming shortened V by 3 bases and J by 10 bases, and 8 bases separated the two germline ends. CDR1 is ENHRY and CDR2 is SYGVKD in the germline V gene. The CDR3 contains 11 residues. CDR3 amino acids: CAISEGTPQYF. In DNA form, the CDR3 reads TGTGCCATCAGTGAAGGTACCCCGCAGTATTTT.

This clone has a handful of counts. The rearrangement uses TRBV4-1 and TRBJ2-1; the match to TRBD2 covers 7 bases. The CDR3 is made up of 17 amino acids. CDR1 MGHRA and CDR2 YSYEKL come from the germline V gene. V lost 3 bases to trimming and J lost 0 bases; unmatched junction nucleotides: 8. The chain's CDR3 is CASSQGPGGSSYNEQFF. As DNA, the CDR3 is TGCGCCAGCAGCCAGGGGCCGGGGGGAAGCTCCTACAATGAGCAGTTCTTC.

This clone was observed a few times. The genes are TRBV18 and TRBJ2-7; D gene ambiguous. V dropped 5 bases and J dropped 2 bases, with 4 bases sitting between them. Germline V gives CDR1 KGHSH, CDR2 LQKENI. There are 11 residues in the CDR3. This CDR3 is CASSDTYEQYF. The CDR3 coding sequence is TGTGCCAGCTCAGACACCTACGAGCAGTACTTC.

Only a few counts were recorded for this clone. The chain couples TRBV11-3 to TRBJ1-2, with 7 bases that match TRBD1. Germline-derived CDR1 and CDR2 are SGHNT and YENEEA. J gave up 6 bases and V 5 bases, and 12 bases lay outside the gene matches. CDR3 size: 15 residues. CDR3 nucleotides: TGTGCCAGCAGCCGAAGATCAGGGGGAGGCAATGGCTACACCTTC. It codes for CASSRRSGGGNGYTF.

This clone was seen only a few times. The chain combines TRBV19 with TRBJ1-5, with D hard to call. Germline-derived CDR1 and CDR2 are LNHDA and SQIVND (reference sequence). The V end lost 10 bases, the J end lost 2 bases, and 15 bases lay between the germline ends. The CDR3 is 14 residues long. CDR3 nucleotide sequence: TGTGCCACCGAGGGCTTGGGCGGCAATCAGCCCCAGCATTTT. Its protein is CATEGLGGNQPQHF.

This clone has a handful of counts. The chain has TRBV4-1 and TRBJ2-7, with D perhaps TRBD1 or TRBD2 (5 bases each). Looked up from germline, CDR1 is MGHRA and CDR2 is YSYEKL. CDR3 size: 15 residues. V was shortened by 2 bases and J by 2 bases, with 13 bases between the two germline ends. CDR3 nucleotides: TGCGCCAGCAGCCAATATCGGGGCAGGACCTACGAGCAGTACTTC. Its translation: CASSQYRGRTYEQYF.

This chain links TRBV6-5 with TRBJ2-5; 7 bases map to TRBD2. The germline V gene encodes CDR1 MNHEY and CDR2 SVGAGI. The CDR3 is made up of 16 amino acids. Trimming took 0 bases from V and 5 from J; bases not matched to a gene: 9. This CDR3 reads CASSYSSGGGVETQYF. As DNA, the CDR3 is TGTGCCAGCAGTTACTCTTCGGGAGGTGGGGTCGAGACCCAGTACTTC.

This clone was found a few times. Other DNA sequences of this sample code for an identical CDR3. The V gene is TRBV28, the J gene TRBJ1-2; D call uncertain. Germline V gene sequence: CDR1 MDHEN, CDR2 SYDVKM. This CDR3 contains 11 residues. V was trimmed by 4 bases and J by 1 base, leaving 1 base between them. The chain's CDR3 is CASSYNYGYTF. The CDR3 DNA reads TGTGCCAGCAGTTATAACTATGGCTACACCTTC.

This clone was observed a few times. The chain combines TRBV6-5 with TRBJ2-6; D is unclear. The CDR3 loop spans 13 amino acids. V dropped 8 bases and J dropped 0 bases, with 5 bases sitting between them. CDR1 MNHEY and CDR2 SVGAGI come from the germline V gene. CDR3 nucleotide sequence: TGTGCCAGCGGGGACTCTGGGGCCAACGTCCTGACTTTC. It translates to CASGDSGANVLTF.

This clone showed up just a few times. The chain has TRBV29-1 and TRBJ1-4; D gene ambiguous. The ends were cut back, 2 bases at V and 2 bases at J, with 6 bases in the middle. CDR1 and CDR2 from the germline V gene are SQVTM and ANQGSEA. The CDR3 sequence is 13 residues long. The CDR3 here is CSVERDTNEKLFF. CDR3 sequence (DNA): TGCAGCGTTGAACGTGATACTAATGAAAAACTGTTTTTT.

The V call is TRBV14, the J call TRBJ2-7; D is perhaps TRBD1 (6 bases). The CDR3 length is 14 residues. Trimming stripped 4 bases from V and 6 bases from J, with 16 bases between. Per germline, CDR1 SGHDN and CDR2 FVKESK. CDR3 protein: CASSPNRERREQYF. The CDR3 DNA follows: TGTGCCAGCAGCCCGAACAGGGAAAGGCGCGAGCAGTACTTC.

The chain uses TRBV10-3 and TRBJ2-5; 7 bases align to TRBD1. The CDR3 spans 15 residues. The V segment lost 5 bases and the J segment 3 bases; nucleotides outside the gene matches: 9. CDR1 is ENHRY, CDR2 SYGVKD, per germline. The CDR3: CAISNTGVVEETQYF. DNA of the CDR3: TGTGCCATCAGTAATACAGGGGTGGTTGAAGAGACCCAGTACTTC.

This clone was counted a few times. This chain links TRBV19 with TRBJ1-2; no reliable D call. Germline CDR1 LNHDA, CDR2 SQIVND (reference sequence). Trimming cost V 3 bases and J 8 bases, with 7 bases left between them. This CDR3 has 11 amino acids. DNA of the CDR3: TGTGCCAGTAGTATCAATGGAGGCTACACCTTC. Translation: CASSINGGYTF.

Note on this clone: The same CDR3 arises from other DNA sequences in this sample as well. The chain is built from TRBV18 and TRBJ1-1; TRBD1 might be the D (6 bases). This CDR3 region has 14 residues. Germline lookup yields CDR1 KGHSH and CDR2 LQKENI. With 3 bases removed from V and 1 base from J, the gap between germline ends came to 9 bases. The CDR3 region has the DNA TGTGCCAGCTCACCGGGGACACAGAACACTGAAGCTTTCTTT. Its translation is CASSPGTQNTEAFF.

On this clone: Other DNA sequences in this sample translate to the same CDR3. The chain employs TRBV18 and TRBJ2-7; possible D gene TRBD2, 5 bases. This CDR3 is 12 amino acids long. V gave up 3 bases and J gave up 3 bases, with 6 bases separating them. The germline V gene has CDR1 KGHSH and CDR2 LQKENI. The CDR3 nucleotides are TGTGCCAGCTCACCCCGGGGCTACGAGCAGTACTTC. It translates to CASSPRGYEQYF.

This chain links TRBV7-9 with TRBJ2-5; D may correspond to TRBD1 or TRBD2 (5 bases each). The V and J ends lost 7 bases and 1 base respectively, with 16 bases between them. CDR1 is SEHNR and CDR2 is FQNEAQ in the germline V gene (reference sequence). The CDR3 runs 15 residues. The CDR3 DNA follows: TGTGCCAGCAACCTCGGGACCTCTGGCCAAGAGACCCAGTACTTC. It translates to CASNLGTSGQETQYF. The full variable domain, with the rest looked up from reference TRBV7-9 and TRBJ2-5, is DTGVSQNPRHKITKRGQNVTFRCDPISEHNRLYWYRQTLGQGPEFLTYFQNEAQLEKSRLLSDRFSAERPKGSFSTLEIQRTEQGDSAMYLCASNLGTSGQETQYFGPGTRLLVL.

The CDR3 DNA follows: TGCGCCAGCAGCGGGAACTGGACTAGCGGGGGCCTTAGGGGGACAGATACGCAGTATTTT. Amino acids: CASSGNWTSGGLRGTDTQYF. This chain links TRBV5-1 with TRBJ2-3, with TRBD2 matching over 13 bases. The V and J ends lost 4 bases and 3 bases, in that order; junction bases with no gene match: 17. The CDR3 runs to 20 residues. Per the germline V gene, CDR1 is SGHRS and CDR2 is YFSETQ.